Following are 26 T cell receptor beta chains from one sample sequenced in a study of blood T cell repertoires in COVID-19. The table came from immunoSEQ multiplex PCR; TCRdb's copy has only in-frame clones and leaves some out. The sample includes around 310,000 clones, approximately 89% of them seen just once. Sequenced: PBMCs or T cells enriched from blood (not recorded which). The receptors stem from a woman aged 40 to 49 who had recovered from COVID-19.

CDR3 protein: CASSQDIRLSYEQYF. In DNA form, the CDR3 reads TGTGCCAGCAGCCAAGATATTAGACTCTCCTACGAGCAGTACTTC. The rearrangement uses TRBV3-1 (or the pseudogene TRBV3-2) and TRBJ2-7; D is ambiguous. Germline V gives CDR1 LGHDT, CDR2 YNNKEL (reference sequence). V lost 0 bases, J lost 0 bases, and 9 bases lay in between. The CDR3 length is 15 residues.

The CDR3 is CASSLRLAGDVGYEQYF. Here the CDR3 DNA reads TGTGCCAGCAGCCTCAGACTAGCGGGAGACGTTGGCTACGAGCAGTACTTC. V and J are TRBV3-1 (or the pseudogene TRBV3-2) and TRBJ2-7; TRBD2 matches 12 bases. Looked up from germline, CDR1 is LGHDT and CDR2 is YNNKEL (reference sequence). Trimming at V came to 4 bases and at J to 3 bases, leaving 10 bases not matched to a gene. The CDR3 sequence is 17 residues long.

This clone was detected only a few times. This chain connects TRBV4-3 to TRBJ2-7, with 7 nucleotides matching TRBD2. V lost 1 base and J lost 3; bases outside the gene matches: 6. The CDR3 covers 15 residues. Germline V gene lookup returns CDR1 LGHNA and CDR2 YSLEER. CDR3 in amino acids: CASSQVMGGSYEQYF. The CDR3 nucleotides read TGCGCCAGCAGCCAAGTGATGGGCGGGAGCTACGAGCAGTACTTC.

V gene TRBV28 combines with J gene TRBJ1-2; no definite D call. The CDR3 contains 12 residues. The germline V gene encodes CDR1 MDHEN and CDR2 SYDVKM. Trimming left V 5 bases short and J 4 bases short, with 8 bases between. Here the CDR3 DNA reads TGTGCCAGCAGTACAGAGATCTATGGCTACACCTTC. Translation: CASSTEIYGYTF.

The chain employs TRBV7-3 and TRBJ1-4, with unresolved D. The germline V gene encodes CDR1 SGHTA and CDR2 FQGTGA. The CDR3 runs 13 residues. V dropped 7 bases and J dropped 8 bases, with 14 bases sitting between them. The CDR3 DNA sequence: TGTGCCAGCACGCTTACACCAAAGGAAAAACTGTTTTTT. Translating gives CASTLTPKEKLFF.

The chain combines TRBV5-1 with TRBJ1-2; possible D gene TRBD1, 5 bases. The V end was cut by 2 bases, the J end by 3 bases, with 11 bases between. CDR1 and CDR2 (germline): SGHRS, YFSETQ. The CDR3 extends over 14 amino acids. CDR3 residues: CASSFSPTDYGYTF. As DNA, the CDR3 is TGCGCCAGCAGCTTTAGCCCGACAGACTATGGCTACACCTTC. Full variable domain (rest looked up from reference TRBV5-1 and TRBJ1-2): KAGVTQTPRYLIKTRGQQVTLSCSPISGHRSVSWYQQTPGQGLQFLFEYFSETQRNKGNFPGRFSGRQFSNSRSEMNVSTLELGDSALYLCASSFSPTDYGYTFGSGTRLTVV.

The chain couples TRBV7-3 to TRBJ2-2, with 10 positions matching TRBD1. In germline, CDR1 is SGHTA, CDR2 FQGTGA. The CDR3 length is 16 residues. V was clipped by 0 bases and J by 6 bases; unmatched bases: 4. In DNA, the CDR3 is TGTGCCAGCAGCTTAACGGGACAGGGGATCTCCGGGGAGCTGTTTTTT. Translation: CASSLTGQGISGELFF.

The rearrangement joins TRBV7-9 to TRBJ2-2; D gene ambiguous. The V and J ends lost 5 bases and 1 base respectively, with 8 bases between them. The CDR3 sequence is 14 residues long. Per the germline V gene, CDR1 is SEHNR and CDR2 is FQNEAQ (reference sequence). The CDR3 DNA reads as TGTGCCAGCAGCCGCCCGGGGAACACCGGGGAGCTGTTTTTT. Residues: CASSRPGNTGELFF.

This chain connects TRBV4-2 to TRBJ1-5, with a possible D match to TRBD1 (5 bases). The CDR3 runs 14 residues. V was clipped by 0 bases and J by 5 bases, with 8 bases between them. CDR1 is LGHNA and CDR2 is YNFKEQ in the germline V gene. The CDR3 is CASSQEGEDQPQHF. The CDR3 nucleotides are TGTGCCAGCAGCCAAGAGGGGGAGGATCAGCCCCAGCATTTT.

The rearrangement links TRBV3-1 (or the pseudogene TRBV3-2) to TRBJ2-5, with 9 bases aligning to TRBD2. The CDR3 sequence is 16 residues long. Germline V gene data show CDR1 as LGHDT and CDR2 as YNNKEL (reference sequence). The trim removed 3 bases at V and 5 bases at J, leaving 10 bases unmatched. This CDR3 is CASSQGWASGTETQYF. The CDR3, as DNA: TGTGCCAGCAGCCAGGGATGGGCTAGCGGGACCGAGACCCAGTACTTC.

The gene calls are TRBV9 and TRBJ1-1; possibly TRBD1 for D (6 bases). CDR3 length: 12 residues. Trimming removed 6 bases from V and 4 bases from J, with 10 bases in between. Germline CDR1 reads SGDLS; CDR2 reads YYNGEE. CDR3 sequence: CASNKQGTEAFF. The CDR3 nucleotides are TGTGCCAGCAACAAACAGGGCACTGAAGCTTTCTTT.

CDR3 sequence: CASSPRIVRGGSNEQFF. In nucleotides, the CDR3 is TGTGCCAGCAGCCCCCGGATTGTGCGGGGAGGGTCAAATGAGCAGTTCTTC. The rearrangement uses TRBV7-2 and TRBJ2-1, with 7 bases lining up with TRBD2. This CDR3 is built from 17 residues. The germline V gene encodes CDR1 SGHTA and CDR2 FQGNSA. V shed 5 bases, J shed 7 bases, and the junction held 17 bases outside the gene matches.

The chain recombines TRBV5-1 with TRBJ2-7; D is unresolved. This CDR3 contains 13 residues. The V end was cut by 0 bases, the J end by 0 bases, with 4 bases between. Germline V gene data show CDR1 as SGHRS and CDR2 as YFSETQ. The CDR3 sequence: CASSLDLSYEQYF. The CDR3 region has the DNA TGCGCCAGCAGCTTGGATCTCTCCTACGAGCAGTACTTC.

A remark on this clone: Its ends do not fully match the called genes, so a read error is possible. This rearrangement joins TRBV6-5 to TRBJ1-1; 7 bases are a match to TRBD1. The CDR3 runs to 15 residues. Germline values: CDR1 MNHEY, CDR2 SVGAGI. CDR3 amino acids: CASSDSWDRNTEAFF. CDR3 DNA: TGTGCCAGCAGTGACTCCTGGGACAGGAACACTGAAGCTTTCTTT.

The rearrangement links TRBV4-1 to TRBJ1-1; D perhaps matches TRBD1 (5 bases). CDR1 is MGHRA, CDR2 YSYEKL, per germline. This CDR3 is 15 amino acids long. V lost 0 bases and J lost 0, with 8 bases in between. CDR3 sequence reads: CASSQDPGMNTEAFF. As DNA, the CDR3 is TGCGCCAGCAGCCAAGATCCAGGGATGAACACTGAAGCTTTCTTT.

The rearrangement joins TRBV15 to TRBJ2-7, with 8 bases identical to TRBD1. The CDR3 sequence is 14 residues long. V lost 0 bases to trimming and J lost 7 bases; unmatched junction nucleotides: 5. Per germline, CDR1 LNHNV and CDR2 YYDKDF (reference sequence). CDR3 coding DNA: TGTGCCACCAGCAGAGAAGGGACAGGTGGAGAGCAGTACTTC. Its translation is CATSREGTGGEQYF.

V and J are TRBV10-2 and TRBJ2-5; 10 positions agree with TRBD1. Germline V gene sequence: CDR1 WSHSY, CDR2 SAAADI. This CDR3 spans 16 amino acids. V shed 7 bases, J shed 1 base, and the junction held 9 bases outside the gene matches. The CDR3 DNA follows: TGCGCCAGCAAAGACCCGGGACAGGGGATCCAAGAGACCCAGTACTTC. Protein product: CASKDPGQGIQETQYF.

The V gene is TRBV18, the J gene TRBJ1-2; D is possibly TRBD1 (6 bases). Trimming shortened V by 3 bases and J by 1 base, and 15 bases separated the two germline ends. The germline gives CDR1 KGHSH, CDR2 LQKENI. The CDR3 is 16 residues long. The CDR3 sequence is CASSPSAGALNYGYTF. Written as DNA, the CDR3 is TGTGCCAGCTCACCCTCAGCGGGGGCCCTTAACTATGGCTACACCTTC.

The chain recombines TRBV7-9 with TRBJ2-7; TRBD1 aligns across 8 bases. V lost 5 bases and J lost 6; bases outside the gene matches: 24. The CDR3 has 19 residues. The germline V gene has CDR1 SEHNR and CDR2 FQNEAQ (reference sequence). The CDR3 loop reads CASSPTTGTGLKYPSEQYF. In DNA form, the CDR3 reads TGTGCCAGCAGCCCAACCACCGGGACAGGCCTGAAATACCCCTCCGAGCAGTACTTC.

The CDR3 sequence: CAISEGSGLSQETQYF. CDR3 bases: TGTGCCATCAGTGAGGGGTCAGGCCTGTCCCAAGAGACCCAGTACTTC. This rearrangement joins TRBV10-3 to TRBJ2-5; D remains unclear. Trimming pared 2 bases from V and 1 base from J, leaving 14 bases between. The CDR3 is made up of 16 amino acids. Germline assignment: CDR1 ENHRY and CDR2 SYGVKD.

The gene calls are TRBV7-2 and TRBJ1-2; 7 bases map to TRBD1. Per the germline V gene, CDR1 is SGHTA and CDR2 is FQGNSA. The length of the CDR3 is 14 residues. V shed 5 bases and J 7 bases; nucleotides not matched to a gene: 10. The CDR3 nucleotides are TGTGCCAGCAGCCGTATAGACAGGGTTCTTGGCTACACCTTC. It is translated as CASSRIDRVLGYTF.

The chain uses TRBV6-5 and TRBJ2-7, with D possibly matching TRBD1 (5 bases). The germline V gene has CDR1 MNHEY and CDR2 SVGAGI. V lost 6 bases and J 3 bases, leaving 15 bases between the germline ends. This CDR3 is 14 amino acids long. The CDR3 bases are TGTGCCAGCAGGACCCGACAGACCCTCTACGAGCAGTACTTC. This gives the protein CASRTRQTLYEQYF.

This chain uses TRBV11-2 with TRBJ1-1; D unresolved. Germline assignment: CDR1 SGHAT and CDR2 FQNNGV. Trimming cost V 5 bases and J 0 bases, with 10 bases left between them. The CDR3 contains 14 residues. This chain's CDR3 is CASSRGLMNTEAFF. In nucleotides, the CDR3 is TGTGCCAGCAGCCGTGGGCTGATGAACACTGAAGCTTTCTTT.

The chain couples TRBV29-1 to TRBJ2-1, with 13 bases lining up with TRBD2. The germline gives CDR1 SQVTM, CDR2 ANQGSEA. This CDR3 contains 17 residues. J was trimmed by 4 bases and V by 1 base; bases with no gene match: 7. The CDR3 nucleotides read TGCAGCGTTGAAGGTTGGACTAGCGGGGGTTCTTACAATGAGCAGTTCTTC. Translation gives CSVEGWTSGGSYNEQFF.

In DNA form, the CDR3 reads TGTGCCAGCAGCTTAGAATGGGGCGGGGGGACCTCCTACGAGCAGTACTTC. It codes for CASSLEWGGGTSYEQYF. The chain carries TRBV7-9 and TRBJ2-7; TRBD2 agrees at 8 bases. Germline loops: CDR1 SEHNR, CDR2 FQNEAQ (reference sequence). This CDR3 has 17 residues. The ends lost 1 base at V and 0 bases at J; junction bases unmatched: 8.

The chain joins TRBV7-3 to TRBJ2-2; D gene unclear. Germline CDR1 and CDR2: SGHTA and FQGTGA. This CDR3 is 16 amino acids long. Trimming took 5 bases from V and 2 from J, leaving 15 bases between them. The CDR3 loop is CASSPNWARNTGELFF. In DNA, the CDR3 is TGTGCCAGCAGCCCGAACTGGGCGAGAAACACCGGGGAGCTGTTTTTT.